The clone carrying this T cell receptor beta chain was seen at least ten times. The TCR beta CDR3 regions underwent amplification using RNA transcripts as the source. The TCR CDR3 first-round RT-PCR relied on the HTBI primer set. MiXCR, run by TCRdb on the multiplex PCR reads, gives a single entry per CDR3 protein. The data hold about 420,000 distinct CDR3 sequences, with roughly an eighth observed a single time. These data are taken from a study of T cells in Graves' hyperthyroidism and ophthalmopathy. Study-wide context: Upon initial diagnosis and before any treatment, peripheral blood was collected.

This CDR3 region has 14 residues. From germline, CDR1 is SGHAT and CDR2 FQDESV (reference sequence). Unmatched junction bases numbered 2, after V lost 4 bases and J lost 3 bases. The hyperthyroidism patients had all been newly diagnosed, and their disease duration was under 2 months. Their ages ranged from 18 to 65 years. The sequence derives from a woman aged 18 to 35 with Graves' hyperthyroidism. V is TRBV11-1 and J is TRBJ2-1, with 8 bases fitting TRBD2. Sequencing input: blood. CDR3 amino acids: CASSSGLVYNEQFF. The CDR3 nucleotides read TGTGCCAGCAGCTCGGGACTAGTCTACAATGAGCAGTTCTTC.